This T cell receptor beta chain came from a study of a mutant IDH1 vaccine in newly diagnosed glioma. Study-wide background: Prior therapy was radiotherapy, temozolomide, or both; most received both. Overall study results and limits: Immune responses arising from the vaccine appeared in approximately 93% of patients. Whatever changes occurred in top peripheral T cell clonotypes seemed unrelated to pseudoprogression.

The data were produced by immunoSEQ multiplex PCR, yet TCRdb's version contains in-frame clones alone and is incomplete. The data contain tens of thousands of clones, around 79% of them singletons. The CDR3 consists of 16 residues. V was cut by 7 bases and J by 1 base, with 19 bases left in between. Germline V gene lookup returns CDR1 SGHVS and CDR2 FQNEAQ. Time point defined: baseline, week 1 (first vaccination visit). The treatment denotes: pre-vaccination baseline after standard-of-care therapy. Tumors from donors were new WHO grade 3 or 4 IDH1-mutant astrocytomas with ATRX loss. A word on this clone: Its specificity is unknown.

The rearrangement uses TRBV7-8 and TRBJ2-5, with D possibly matching TRBD1 (6 bases). The clonotype originates from a man aged 30 to 45 with glioma. This sample comprised PBMCs, obtained from a glioma patient treated with radiotherapy, temozolomide or both. CDR3 nucleotides: TGTGCCAGCACCTCTCACCGTCCGACAGGCCAAGAGACCCAGTACTTC. This sequence encodes CASTSHRPTGQETQYF.